A selection of T cell receptor beta chains follows, all from one sample in a study of control samples from healthy donors and cancer patients. Libraries were prepared by immunoSEQ multiplex PCR; TCRdb keeps only in-frame clonotypes and omits some of them. The sample contains around 28,000 clones, around nine tenths of which appear only once. Sequenced input: PBMCs. The receptors come from a middle-aged woman with lung cancer. Both conserved end residues are part of each CDR3. Each record gives: clone size, D gene, CDR3 length, V gene, J gene, CDR3 protein, CDR3 DNA. The D gene is left open where the match is weak. A clone size is listed for some rows: how often the clone was seen (once, few, many), or a class if it is expanded.

clone size: .; D gene: .; CDR3 length: 13; V gene: TRBV27; J gene: TRBJ1-1; CDR3 protein: CASSLYRFTEAFF; CDR3 DNA: TGTGCCAGCAGTTTATATCGGTTTACTGAAGCTTTCTTT
clone size: .; D gene: TRBD1; CDR3 length: 14; V gene: TRBV6-1; J gene: TRBJ2-3; CDR3 protein: CASSPGTGFDTQYF; CDR3 DNA: TGTGCCAGCAGCCCCGGGACAGGGTTTGATACGCAGTATTTT
clone size: medium-sized; D gene: TRBD2; CDR3 length: 15; V gene: TRBV6-2/TRBV6-3; J gene: TRBJ2-5; CDR3 protein: CASSLTSGGAETQYF; CDR3 DNA: TGTGCCAGCAGTTTGACTAGCGGGGGGGCAGAGACCCAGTACTTC
clone size: .; D gene: .; CDR3 length: 13; V gene: TRBV12-3/TRBV12-4; J gene: TRBJ1-1; CDR3 protein: CASSRQVNTEAFF; CDR3 DNA: TGTGCCAGTAGCCGACAGGTGAACACTGAAGCTTTCTTT
clone size: .; D gene: .; CDR3 length: 13; V gene: TRBV27; J gene: TRBJ2-5; CDR3 protein: CASSFSREETQYF; CDR3 DNA: TGTGCCAGCAGTTTTAGCAGGGAAGAGACCCAGTACTTC
clone size: .; D gene: .; CDR3 length: 15; V gene: TRBV6-2/TRBV6-3; J gene: TRBJ2-7; CDR3 protein: CASSPGLLRRGAQYF; CDR3 DNA: TGTGCCAGCAGCCCCGGACTACTACGCCGAGGCGCGCAGTACTTC
clone size: .; D gene: TRBD2; CDR3 length: 15; V gene: TRBV5-1; J gene: TRBJ2-7; CDR3 protein: CASSTSGGPSYEQYF; CDR3 DNA: TGCGCCAGCAGCACCAGCGGGGGGCCATCCTACGAGCAGTACTTC
clone size: .; D gene: .; CDR3 length: 12; V gene: TRBV28; J gene: TRBJ2-1; CDR3 protein: CAIQGGYNEQFF; CDR3 DNA: TGTGCCATACAGGGAGGTTACAATGAGCAGTTCTTC
clone size: .; D gene: .; CDR3 length: 13; V gene: TRBV12-3/TRBV12-4; J gene: TRBJ2-7; CDR3 protein: CASSKGQRDEQYF; CDR3 DNA: TGTGCCAGCAGCAAGGGTCAGAGGGACGAGCAGTACTTC
clone size: .; D gene: TRBD1; CDR3 length: 14; V gene: TRBV7-2; J gene: TRBJ2-7; CDR3 protein: CASSLAGTATEQYF; CDR3 DNA: TGTGCCAGCAGTCTAGCTGGGACAGCTACCGAGCAGTACTTC
clone size: once; D gene: TRBD2; CDR3 length: 17; V gene: TRBV3-1/TRBV3-2; J gene: TRBJ2-5; CDR3 protein: CASSQDLASGVQETQYF; CDR3 DNA: TGTGCCAGCAGCCAAGATTTGGCTAGCGGGGTACAAGAGACCCAGTACTTC
clone size: .; D gene: TRBD2; CDR3 length: 14; V gene: TRBV24-1; J gene: TRBJ2-5; CDR3 protein: CATGTSGDQETQYF; CDR3 DNA: TGTGCCACCGGGACTAGCGGGGACCAAGAGACCCAGTACTTC
clone size: .; D gene: .; CDR3 length: 15; V gene: TRBV29-1; J gene: TRBJ1-4; CDR3 protein: CSALSGGGTNEKLFF; CDR3 DNA: TGCAGCGCCCTAAGCGGAGGCGGCACTAATGAAAAACTGTTTTTT
clone size: .; D gene: .; CDR3 length: 13; V gene: TRBV5-5; J gene: TRBJ1-1; CDR3 protein: CASSLGRNTEAFF; CDR3 DNA: TGTGCCAGCAGCTTGGGGAGGAACACTGAAGCTTTCTTT
clone size: .; D gene: .; CDR3 length: 15; V gene: TRBV7-8; J gene: TRBJ2-5; CDR3 protein: CASSRGRGAEETQYF; CDR3 DNA: TGTGCCAGCAGCCGAGGGCGCGGAGCAGAAGAGACCCAGTACTTC
clone size: .; D gene: .; CDR3 length: 12; V gene: TRBV10-3; J gene: TRBJ2-7; CDR3 protein: CAISDRTYEQYF; CDR3 DNA: TGTGCCATCAGTGACAGAACCTACGAGCAGTACTTC
clone size: .; D gene: TRBD2; CDR3 length: 14; V gene: TRBV4-2; J gene: TRBJ2-7; CDR3 protein: CASSIQRGYYEQYF; CDR3 DNA: TGTGCCAGCAGCATCCAGCGGGGTTACTACGAGCAGTACTTC
clone size: .; D gene: .; CDR3 length: 14; V gene: TRBV13; J gene: TRBJ1-1; CDR3 protein: CASSRTSINTEAFF; CDR3 DNA: TGTGCCAGCAGCCGTACAAGTATTAACACTGAAGCTTTCTTT
clone size: once; D gene: TRBD1; CDR3 length: 14; V gene: TRBV11-2; J gene: TRBJ1-4; CDR3 protein: CASSFGQEGEKLFF; CDR3 DNA: TGTGCCAGCAGCTTCGGACAGGAGGGTGAAAAACTGTTTTTT
clone size: .; D gene: .; CDR3 length: 14; V gene: TRBV5-5; J gene: TRBJ2-2; CDR3 protein: CASSLTVNTGELFF; CDR3 DNA: TGTGCCAGCAGCTTGACGGTGAACACCGGGGAGCTGTTTTTT
clone size: .; D gene: .; CDR3 length: 14; V gene: TRBV6-5; J gene: TRBJ1-2; CDR3 protein: CASSSPGGHYGYTF; CDR3 DNA: TGTGCCAGCAGTTCCCCGGGGGGGCACTATGGCTACACCTTC
clone size: .; D gene: .; CDR3 length: 14; V gene: TRBV27; J gene: TRBJ1-5; CDR3 protein: CASSPETLGQPQHF; CDR3 DNA: TGTGCCAGCAGTCCCGAGACCCTGGGCCAGCCCCAGCATTTT
clone size: .; D gene: .; CDR3 length: 13; V gene: TRBV5-1; J gene: TRBJ2-2; CDR3 protein: CASHQTDTGELFF; CDR3 DNA: TGCGCCAGTCACCAGACCGACACCGGGGAGCTGTTTTTT
clone size: .; D gene: .; CDR3 length: 17; V gene: TRBV2; J gene: TRBJ1-3; CDR3 protein: CASSEAPGRATGNTIYF; CDR3 DNA: TGTGCCAGCAGTGAAGCGCCAGGGAGGGCCACTGGAAACACCATATATTTT
clone size: .; D gene: .; CDR3 length: 13; V gene: TRBV7-6; J gene: TRBJ1-1; CDR3 protein: CASSFPGGAEAFF; CDR3 DNA: TGTGCCAGCAGCTTTCCCGGGGGGGCTGAAGCTTTCTTT
clone size: .; D gene: TRBD2; CDR3 length: 19; V gene: TRBV9; J gene: TRBJ2-1; CDR3 protein: CASSAEGLAGSGSYNEQFF; CDR3 DNA: TGTGCCAGCAGCGCAGAGGGACTAGCGGGGTCGGGGTCCTACAATGAGCAGTTCTTC
clone size: .; D gene: .; CDR3 length: 16; V gene: TRBV18; J gene: TRBJ2-2; CDR3 protein: CASSPLTGTNTGELFF; CDR3 DNA: TGTGCCAGCTCACCTTTAACAGGAACGAACACCGGGGAGCTGTTTTTT
clone size: .; D gene: TRBD1; CDR3 length: 14; V gene: TRBV2; J gene: TRBJ1-2; CDR3 protein: CASNIQGAPDGYTF; CDR3 DNA: TGTGCCAGCAACATACAGGGGGCTCCGGATGGCTACACCTTC
clone size: .; D gene: TRBD1; CDR3 length: 15; V gene: TRBV11-3; J gene: TRBJ2-7; CDR3 protein: CASSLAGTVLPEQYF; CDR3 DNA: TGTGCCAGCAGCTTGGCTGGGACAGTTTTACCCGAGCAGTACTTC
clone size: .; D gene: TRBD1; CDR3 length: 14; V gene: TRBV5-6; J gene: TRBJ1-2; CDR3 protein: CASSLTTGGLGYTF; CDR3 DNA: TGTGCCAGCAGCTTGACCACAGGGGGTCTCGGCTACACCTTC
clone size: .; D gene: TRBD2; CDR3 length: 16; V gene: TRBV3-1/TRBV3-2; J gene: TRBJ2-5; CDR3 protein: CASSKGLAGKQETQYF; CDR3 DNA: TGTGCCAGCAGCAAAGGACTAGCGGGGAAACAAGAGACCCAGTACTTC
clone size: .; D gene: TRBD2; CDR3 length: 16; V gene: TRBV7-2; J gene: TRBJ2-3; CDR3 protein: CASSFLSGGRTDTQYF; CDR3 DNA: TGTGCCAGCAGCTTTCTTAGCGGGGGACGCACAGATACGCAGTATTTT
clone size: .; D gene: .; CDR3 length: 13; V gene: TRBV20-1; J gene: TRBJ1-5; CDR3 protein: CSASGRGYQPQHF; CDR3 DNA: TGCAGTGCTAGTGGAAGAGGCTATCAGCCCCAGCATTTT
clone size: .; D gene: .; CDR3 length: 13; V gene: TRBV13; J gene: TRBJ1-1; CDR3 protein: CASMRARGTEAFF; CDR3 DNA: TGTGCCAGCATGCGGGCCCGCGGCACTGAAGCTTTCTTT
clone size: .; D gene: .; CDR3 length: 15; V gene: TRBV13; J gene: TRBJ2-7; CDR3 protein: CASSPEGTGDYEQYF; CDR3 DNA: TGTGCCAGCAGCCCAGAAGGGACGGGGGACTACGAGCAGTACTTC
clone size: .; D gene: TRBD1; CDR3 length: 17; V gene: TRBV7-8; J gene: TRBJ1-2; CDR3 protein: CASSLVDRGLPNYGYTF; CDR3 DNA: TGTGCCAGCAGCTTAGTGGACAGGGGGCTTCCTAACTATGGCTACACCTTC
clone size: .; D gene: TRBD1; CDR3 length: 15; V gene: TRBV3-1/TRBV3-2; J gene: TRBJ1-4; CDR3 protein: CASSQVETGGEKLFF; CDR3 DNA: TGTGCCAGCAGCCAAGTTGAGACAGGGGGCGAAAAACTGTTTTTT
clone size: .; D gene: TRBD2; CDR3 length: 16; V gene: TRBV9; J gene: TRBJ2-5; CDR3 protein: CASSGGLAGKQETQYF; CDR3 DNA: TGTGCCAGCAGCGGGGGACTAGCGGGGAAGCAAGAGACCCAGTACTTC
clone size: .; D gene: TRBD2; CDR3 length: 16; V gene: TRBV7-2; J gene: TRBJ2-3; CDR3 protein: CASSLHSGLESDTQYF; CDR3 DNA: TGTGCCAGCAGCTTGCATTCGGGACTAGAATCTGATACGCAGTATTTT
clone size: .; D gene: TRBD1; CDR3 length: 15; V gene: TRBV5-4; J gene: TRBJ2-7; CDR3 protein: CASSREGQSSYEQYF; CDR3 DNA: TGTGCCAGCAGCCGCGAGGGACAGAGCTCCTACGAGCAGTACTTC
clone size: .; D gene: TRBD2; CDR3 length: 17; V gene: TRBV4-1; J gene: TRBJ2-1; CDR3 protein: CASSQSGDYRSYNEQFF; CDR3 DNA: TGCGCCAGCAGCCAGAGCGGGGACTATCGCTCCTACAATGAGCAGTTCTTC
clone size: .; D gene: .; CDR3 length: 12; V gene: TRBV9; J gene: TRBJ1-1; CDR3 protein: CASSITDTEAFF; CDR3 DNA: TGTGCCAGCAGTATTACTGACACTGAAGCTTTCTTT
clone size: .; D gene: .; CDR3 length: 12; V gene: TRBV7-9; J gene: TRBJ1-1; CDR3 protein: CASSLENTEAFF; CDR3 DNA: TGTGCCAGCAGCTTAGAGAACACTGAAGCTTTCTTT
clone size: .; D gene: .; CDR3 length: 17; V gene: TRBV28; J gene: TRBJ1-5; CDR3 protein: CASSFGGLRRGNQPQHF; CDR3 DNA: TGTGCCAGCAGTTTTGGTGGCCTCCGGAGGGGCAATCAGCCCCAGCATTTT
clone size: .; D gene: TRBD1; CDR3 length: 14; V gene: TRBV11-2; J gene: TRBJ1-1; CDR3 protein: CASSVLQGGTEAFF; CDR3 DNA: TGTGCCAGCAGCGTACTACAGGGGGGAACTGAAGCTTTCTTT
clone size: .; D gene: TRBD1; CDR3 length: 15; V gene: TRBV2; J gene: TRBJ1-5; CDR3 protein: CASRPDRVGNQPQHF; CDR3 DNA: TGTGCCAGCAGACCGGACAGGGTGGGCAATCAGCCCCAGCATTTT
clone size: once; D gene: TRBD1; CDR3 length: 15; V gene: TRBV5-1; J gene: TRBJ1-2; CDR3 protein: CASSLDGTGENGYTF; CDR3 DNA: TGCGCCAGCAGCTTGGATGGGACAGGTGAAAATGGCTACACCTTC
clone size: .; D gene: .; CDR3 length: 14; V gene: TRBV6-1; J gene: TRBJ1-2; CDR3 protein: CASSEAGGSYGYTF; CDR3 DNA: TGTGCCAGCAGTGAAGCTGGGGGCTCCTATGGCTACACCTTC
clone size: .; D gene: TRBD2; CDR3 length: 15; V gene: TRBV3-1/TRBV3-2; J gene: TRBJ2-7; CDR3 protein: CASSPGLGKPYEQYF; CDR3 DNA: TGTGCCAGCAGCCCCGGACTAGGGAAACCCTACGAGCAGTACTTC
clone size: .; D gene: .; CDR3 length: 13; V gene: TRBV19; J gene: TRBJ1-2; CDR3 protein: CASSFQTSDGYTF; CDR3 DNA: TGTGCCAGTAGTTTCCAGACCAGCGATGGCTACACCTTC
clone size: .; D gene: .; CDR3 length: 16; V gene: TRBV5-4; J gene: TRBJ2-7; CDR3 protein: CASSPFWGGPTYEQYF; CDR3 DNA: TGTGCCAGCAGCCCTTTCTGGGGGGGGCCTACCTACGAGCAGTACTTC
clone size: .; D gene: .; CDR3 length: 14; V gene: TRBV2; J gene: TRBJ1-4; CDR3 protein: CASILFGSSEKLFF; CDR3 DNA: TGTGCCAGCATTTTGTTTGGGAGCTCCGAAAAACTGTTTTTT
clone size: .; D gene: .; CDR3 length: 13; V gene: TRBV5-6; J gene: TRBJ2-1; CDR3 protein: CASSIGQYNEQFF; CDR3 DNA: TGTGCCAGCAGCATTGGACAGTACAATGAGCAGTTCTTC